The rows below give T cell receptor beta chains drawn from one sample of a study of early T cells in non-severe SARS-CoV-2 infection. MiXCR, applied by TCRdb to the 5' RACE reads, yields one record per CDR3 protein. Of under 80,000 distinct CDR3 sequences detected, 9.5% to 13% appear once; the ten largest clones hold 3.5% to 4.5%. The material sequenced was whole blood. These receptors were collected from an adult who was a healthcare worker with PCR-confirmed SARS-CoV-2 infection or an uninfected control (not recorded which). Each CDR3 is given with its conserved first and last residue. D genes are given only for firm matches. For some rows the clone size is stated as once, few or many, or as a class when expanded; others skip it.

clone_size	v_call	d_call	j_call	cdr3_aa	cdr3_nt
many	TRBV6-5	.	TRBJ1-2	CASQDSNYGYTF	TGTGCCAGCCAGGACAGTAACTATGGCTACACCTTC
.	TRBV25-1	.	TRBJ2-3	CASSELGLGYF	TGTGCCAGCAGTGAATTGGGACTCGGGTATTTT
.	TRBV11-3	.	TRBJ2-6	CVSSFRQALDVLTF	TGTGTCAGCAGCTTTCGACAGGCCTTAGACGTCCTGACTTTC
.	TRBV7-8	.	TRBJ1-1	CASSLEFLNTEAFF	TGTGCCAGCAGCTTAGAATTCCTGAACACTGAAGCTTTCTTT
.	TRBV4-1	.	TRBJ2-7	CASSQGLAHSYEQYF	TGCGCCAGCAGCCAAGGGCTAGCGCACTCCTACGAGCAGTACTTC
.	TRBV2	TRBD1	TRBJ1-5	CASSVQGAQSNQPQHF	TGTGCCAGCAGTGTGCAGGGGGCCCAGAGCAATCAGCCCCAGCATTTT
many	TRBV5-1	.	TRBJ1-5	CASSSTGQGQPQHF	TGCGCCAGCAGCTCAACAGGGCAAGGTCAGCCCCAGCATTTT
many	TRBV5-6	.	TRBJ2-7	CASSFSRVHEQYF	TGTGCCAGCAGCTTTTCCCGGGTCCACGAGCAGTACTTC
many	TRBV6-1	.	TRBJ1-5	CASTWGLENNQPQHF	TGTGCCAGCACTTGGGGACTAGAGAACAATCAGCCCCAGCATTTT
.	TRBV29-1	.	TRBJ2-7	CSVWDTAYEQYF	TGCAGCGTTTGGGACACGGCCTACGAGCAGTACTTC
many	TRBV20-1	TRBD1	TRBJ2-1	CSVSGQGHNEQFF	TGCAGTGTCTCAGGACAGGGTCACAATGAGCAGTTCTTC
few	TRBV28	.	TRBJ2-7	CASSLQPRREQYF	TGTGCCAGCAGTTTACAACCCCGTCGGGAGCAGTACTTC
few	TRBV18	.	TRBJ1-1	CASWLKPGDTEAFF	TGTGCCAGCTGGTTGAAACCGGGCGACACTGAAGCTTTCTTT
many	TRBV4-1	TRBD2	TRBJ2-1	CASSQETSTSGYNEQFF	TGCGCCAGCAGCCAGGAAACCTCCACTAGCGGGTACAATGAGCAGTTCTTC
.	TRBV19	TRBD2	TRBJ2-3	CASSQVAGFTDTQYF	TGTGCCAGTAGTCAGGTAGCGGGGTTCACAGATACGCAGTATTTT
many	TRBV6-5	.	TRBJ1-1	CASSYRTGGTEAFF	TGTGCCAGCAGTTATAGGACGGGGGGGACTGAAGCTTTCTTT
medium-sized	TRBV4-2	.	TRBJ2-6	CASSQGPASGANVLTF	TGTGCCAGCAGCCAAGGCCCAGCCTCTGGGGCCAACGTCCTGACTTTC
many	TRBV29-1	TRBD2	TRBJ2-1	CSVAPRLAGNEQFF	TGCAGCGTTGCCCCCCGACTAGCGGGTAATGAGCAGTTCTTC
few	TRBV7-2	.	TRBJ2-7	CASSSPSGVGNEQYF	TGTGCCAGCAGCTCCCCCTCGGGGGTTGGAAACGAGCAGTACTTC
many	TRBV25-1	.	TRBJ2-7	CASSDLSGGEQYF	TGTGCCAGCAGTGACCTAAGCGGCGGCGAGCAGTACTTC
many	TRBV14	.	TRBJ1-1	CASSAGGGAYTEAFF	TGTGCCAGCAGCGCCGGTGGAGGGGCATACACTGAAGCTTTCTTT
many	TRBV6-5	TRBD2	TRBJ2-7	CASSSLGTSGYEQYF	TGTGCCAGCAGTTCCCTCGGGACTAGCGGGTACGAGCAGTACTTC
many	TRBV7-2	.	TRBJ2-7	CASSLREYEQYF	TGTGCCAGCAGCTTACGGGAATACGAGCAGTACTTC
many	TRBV18	TRBD1	TRBJ2-2	CASSPLQGRNTGELFF	TGTGCCAGCTCCCCCCTACAGGGGCGCAACACCGGGGAGCTGTTTTTT
.	TRBV5-1	TRBD1	TRBJ2-7	CASSPGQGGRYEQYF	TGCGCCAGCAGCCCCGGACAGGGGGGACGCTACGAGCAGTACTTC
many	TRBV7-6	TRBD2	TRBJ2-3	CASSLAGGSGRDTQYF	TGTGCCAGCAGCTTAGCGGGGGGTAGCGGGAGAGATACGCAGTATTTT
few	TRBV4-1	.	TRBJ2-6	CASSQEGATGANVLTF	TGCGCCAGCAGCCAAGAGGGGGCTACCGGGGCCAACGTCCTGACTTTC
.	TRBV29-1	TRBD1	TRBJ2-2	CSVGDRGNTGELFF	TGCAGCGTGGGGGACAGGGGGAACACCGGGGAGCTGTTTTTT
few	TRBV29-1	.	TRBJ1-2	CSVVGSYGYTF	TGCAGCGTTGTAGGGAGCTATGGCTACACCTTC
.	TRBV5-1	.	TRBJ2-2	CASSLFAKTNTGELFF	TGCGCCAGCAGCCTGTTCGCCAAAACGAACACCGGGGAGCTGTTTTTT
few	TRBV10-1	.	TRBJ2-3	CASSALFGDTQYF	TGCGCCAGCAGTGCTTTGTTCGGGGATACGCAGTATTTT
.	TRBV20-1	.	TRBJ2-3	CSARDWRETQYF	TGCAGTGCTAGAGATTGGAGAGAAACGCAGTATTTT
few	TRBV27	TRBD1	TRBJ1-1	CASSSTGVDTEAFF	TGTGCCAGCAGTTCAACAGGGGTGGACACTGAAGCTTTCTTT
many	TRBV3-1	.	TRBJ2-2	CASSQEGTGELFF	TGTGCCAGCAGCCAAGAGGGCACCGGGGAGCTGTTTTTT
few	TRBV30	.	TRBJ1-5	CAWSADSNQPQHF	TGTGCCTGGAGTGCCGACAGCAATCAGCCCCAGCATTTT
few	TRBV6-5	.	TRBJ2-1	CASSYNPGRHNEQFF	TGTGCCAGCAGTTACAACCCCGGACGCCACAATGAGCAGTTCTTC
.	TRBV5-1	TRBD1	TRBJ1-6	CASSPTGQVNSPLHF	TGCGCCAGCAGCCCGACCGGACAGGTGAATTCACCCCTCCACTTT
many	TRBV5-1	.	TRBJ2-3	CASSLQASTDTQYF	TGCGCCAGCAGCTTACAGGCTAGCACAGATACGCAGTATTTT
many	TRBV7-2	.	TRBJ2-3	CASSLGGPPTDTQYF	TGTGCCAGCAGCTTAGGAGGGCCCCCCACAGATACGCAGTATTTT
many	TRBV9	.	TRBJ2-5	CASSSSVGDQETQYF	TGTGCCAGCAGCTCTAGCGTCGGGGATCAAGAGACCCAGTACTTC
few	TRBV6-1	TRBD1	TRBJ1-3	CASSEVGGTGNTIYF	TGTGCCAGCAGTGAAGTAGGGGGCACTGGAAACACCATATATTTT
many	TRBV18	.	TRBJ2-3	CASSLEGGGAWDTQYF	TGTGCCAGCTCCCTTGAGGGAGGAGGAGCATGGGATACGCAGTATTTT
few	TRBV11-2	.	TRBJ2-7	CASSLVGSPDEQYF	TGTGCCAGCAGCTTAGTCGGTAGCCCCGACGAGCAGTACTTC
many	TRBV6-1	.	TRBJ1-1	CASSESLNTEAFF	TGTGCCAGCAGTGAATCTCTGAACACTGAAGCTTTCTTT
many	TRBV19	.	TRBJ1-2	CASSSPGGRQGYTF	TGTGCCAGCTCGTCCCCGGGGGGAAGGCAAGGCTACACCTTC